This T cell receptor beta chain was profiled in a study of OX40 agonist ivuxolimab in advanced cancers. In the study overall: Ivuxolimab was delivered to patients intravenously every 2 weeks at doses spanning 0.01 to 10 mg/kg. Points from the study as a whole: The 0.1-3.0 mg/kg partial responders had among the lowest clonal expansion.

The CDR3 loop spans 15 amino acids. Trimming removed 0 bases at V and 4 bases at J, with 13 bases between. The germline V gene encodes CDR1 SGDLS and CDR2 YYNGEE. Clones were read by immunoSEQ multiplex PCR, and TCRdb kept only the in-frame ones, dropping some. The sample includes under 80,000 clones, about 89% seen only once; the top ten take just over 0.75%. Baseline, cycle 4 day 1, and cycle 7 day 1 were the blood sampling points. A remark on this clone: As yet, its antigen is unknown.

Here the sequenced sample was CD4+ or CD8+ T cells sorted from blood, taken in a trial of the OX40 agonist ivuxolimab. This TCR was recovered from an adult with an advanced solid tumor such as melanoma, head and neck, liver or kidney cancer. The rearrangement uses TRBV9 and TRBJ1-2; TRBD1 is a possible D gene (5 bases). In DNA, the CDR3 is TGTGCCAGCAGCGTAGGACAGCTCCTATTCTATGGCTACACCTTC. It encodes CASSVGQLLFYGYTF.